This entry describes one T cell receptor (beta chain). Its antigen remains unidentified. These data come from a study of cytomegalovirus exposure and HLA in healthy donors. Notes on the study in general: Confirmation was obtained in vitro that a few CMV-associated chains are specific for CMV antigens. Reports indicated that the classifier achieved high specificity and sensitivity in diagnosing cytomegalovirus status. Altogether, some 160 TCR beta chains were recorded as cytomegalovirus-associated.

Germline trimming cut 8 bases from V and 1 base from J; bases unmatched to any gene: 3. The CDR3 runs 13 residues. Germline CDR1 is SGHRS and CDR2 is YFSETQ. Generated by immunoSEQ multiplex PCR, the TCRdb table keeps only in-frame clones and is missing some. The repertoire holds 130,000 to 150,000 clones, with roughly 88% as singletons. The V call is TRBV5-1, the J call TRBJ2-5; TRBD2 agrees at 9 bases. This clonotype was obtained from a woman in her late teens or twenties in good health and CMV-seropositive. Sequenced input: PBMCs. The CDR3 bases are TGCGCCAGTACGACTAGCGGCCAAGAGACCCAGTACTTC. Translating gives CASTTSGQETQYF.